This entry lists 20 T cell receptor beta chains sequenced from one sample in a study of blood T cell repertoires in COVID-19. The data were produced by immunoSEQ multiplex PCR, yet TCRdb's version contains in-frame clones alone and is incomplete. Among just under 65,000 clones listed, more than 70% were seen once. The sample taken for sequencing was peripheral blood. The receptor source for this set is a human donor in a cohort sampled during active COVID-19.

The chain carries TRBV2 and TRBJ2-7; D is uncertain. The CDR3 sequence is 15 residues long. In germline, CDR1 is SNHLY, CDR2 FYNNEI. V lost 3 bases and J lost 0, with 12 bases in between. The CDR3 spells CASSEGILNSYEQYF. As DNA, the CDR3 is TGTGCCAGCAGTGAGGGCATTTTAAACTCCTACGAGCAGTACTTC.

The V and J genes are TRBV18 and TRBJ1-2; weak D call: TRBD1 (5 bases). The germline V gene has CDR1 KGHSH and CDR2 LQKENI. The CDR3 covers 14 residues. Trimming took off 2 bases at V and 0 bases at J, with 7 bases between the two ends. The CDR3 DNA is TGTGCCAGCTCACCAGACAGTTCTAACTATGGCTACACCTTC. It codes for CASSPDSSNYGYTF.

The chain carries TRBV5-8 and TRBJ1-5; 9 nucleotides align to TRBD1. The CDR3 extends over 16 amino acids. CDR1 and CDR2 from the germline V gene are SGHTS and YDEGEE. Losses at the gene ends were 0 bases for V and 0 bases for J; bases not matched to a gene: 1. CDR3 in DNA: TGTGCCAGCAGCTTGGGACAGGGGGATAGCAATCAGCCCCAGCATTTT. Translation: CASSLGQGDSNQPQHF.

As for this clone: Mismatch with germline at one junction end may stem from a read error. V gene TRBV7-7 combines with J gene TRBJ2-3; possible D gene TRBD1, 5 bases. This CDR3 contains 13 residues. Germline assignment: CDR1 SSHAT and CDR2 FNYEAQ (reference sequence). CDR3 bases: TGTGCTAGCAGCTTAAACAGGCGGGATACGCAGTATTTT. This encodes CASSLNRRDTQYF.

The J gene is TRBJ2-4, the V gene TRBV19, with 8 bases lining up with TRBD2. CDR3 length: 17 amino acids. Germline-derived CDR1 and CDR2 are LNHDA and SQIVND (reference sequence). The junction had 12 bases not matched to a gene; V was cut back by 5 bases and J by 3 bases. CDR3 amino acids: CASSPHRGGAGKNIQYF. The CDR3 DNA reads as TGTGCCAGTAGTCCACACCGGGGGGGGGCTGGCAAAAACATTCAGTACTTC.

This clone is a singleton in its sample. The J gene is TRBJ1-2, the V gene TRBV11-2; D gene unclear. This CDR3 is built from 14 residues. Germline CDR1 SGHAT, CDR2 FQNNGV. Between the trimmed V and J ends, which lost 2 bases and 8 bases, there was a span of 15 bases. CDR3 protein: CASSLRPNDRGYTF. CDR3 sequence (DNA): TGTGCCAGCAGCTTACGCCCCAACGATAGAGGCTACACCTTC.

V and J are TRBV18 and TRBJ1-4; no clear D. This CDR3 is 14 amino acids long. Between the trimmed V and J ends, which lost 6 bases and 4 bases, there was a span of 12 bases. Germline CDR1 and CDR2: KGHSH and LQKENI. The CDR3 sequence is CASSRGLSNEKLFF. The CDR3, as DNA: TGTGCCAGCTCCCGCGGACTCAGTAATGAAAAACTGTTTTTT.

This clone was seen more than once but under ten times. CDR3 in DNA: TGTGCCAGCAGTTACTCACCCAGTGATACGCAGTATTTT. As protein: CASSYSPSDTQYF. The chain couples TRBV6-2 or TRBV6-3 to TRBJ2-3, with D unresolved. Trimming removed 0 bases at V and 6 bases at J, with 7 bases between. From germline, CDR1 is MNHEY and CDR2 SVGEGT. There are 13 residues in the CDR3.

V and J are TRBV19 and TRBJ1-2; tentative D call: TRBD1 (6 bases). CDR1 and CDR2 from the germline V gene are LNHDA and SQIVND (reference sequence). Trimming cost V 5 bases and J 3 bases, with 10 bases left between them. CDR3 length: 13 residues. CDR3 bases: TGTGCCAGTAGTTGGGGGCCAGACTATGGCTACACCTTC. As protein: CASSWGPDYGYTF.

This chain uses TRBV27 with TRBJ1-6, with D maybe TRBD1 (5 bases). CDR3 length: 14 residues. Germline assignment: CDR1 MNHEY and CDR2 SMNVEV (reference sequence). V lost 0 bases, J lost 8 bases, and 8 bases lay in between. CDR3 bases: TGTGCCAGCAGTTTATCATCAGGGTATTCACCCCTCCACTTT. Translation: CASSLSSGYSPLHF.

The CDR3 coding sequence is TGTGCCATCAGAAATAACCTGCCGGGACAGGGTACCGGGGAGCTGTTTTTT. It yields the protein CAIRNNLPGQGTGELFF. The chain is built from TRBV10-3 and TRBJ2-2; 9 positions match TRBD1. The germline gives CDR1 ENHRY, CDR2 SYGVKD. With 6 bases clipped from V and 5 bases from J, the junction kept 13 bases outside the gene matches. The CDR3 totals 17 residues.

The chain employs TRBV18 and TRBJ2-7, with a possible D match to TRBD1 (5 bases). With 3 bases removed from V and 4 bases from J, the gap between germline ends came to 13 bases. The CDR3 runs to 14 residues. Germline V gene data show CDR1 as KGHSH and CDR2 as LQKENI. The CDR3 nucleotides are TGTGCCAGCTCACCCTCTCGAAGGGGATACGAGCAGTACTTC. Amino acids: CASSPSRRGYEQYF.

This clone was seen only a few times. The chain combines TRBV14 with TRBJ2-7; 7 bases are shared with TRBD1. This CDR3 is built from 15 residues. The germline V gene has CDR1 SGHDN and CDR2 FVKESK. The trim removed 2 bases at V and 0 bases at J, leaving 4 bases unmatched. The CDR3 DNA follows: TGTGCCAGCAGCCAACTCGGGACAGCCTCCTACGAGCAGTACTTC. Protein: CASSQLGTASYEQYF.

The chain recombines TRBV5-6 with TRBJ2-7, with D perhaps matching TRBD2 (6 bases). V was clipped by 4 bases and J by 5 bases, with 16 bases between them. The length of the CDR3 is 14 residues. CDR1 and CDR2 from the germline V gene are SGHDT and YYEEEE. CDR3 DNA sequence: TGTGCCAGCAGCCTCCGGAGGGCTGGGCACGAGCAGTACTTC. Its translation is CASSLRRAGHEQYF.

J is TRBJ1-2 and V is TRBV19; TRBD1 matches at 7 bases. The germline V gene has CDR1 LNHDA and CDR2 SQIVND (reference sequence). V shed 11 bases, J shed 0 bases, and the junction held 6 bases outside the gene matches. CDR3 size: 13 residues. The CDR3 region has the DNA TGTGCCCCGATAGGACAGGCTAACTATGGCTACACCTTC. Encoded protein: CAPIGQANYGYTF.

This clone was recorded once. The chain links TRBV5-1 to TRBJ2-7; 7 bases align to TRBD2. Germline V lookup: CDR1 SGHRS, CDR2 YFSETQ. The CDR3 covers 16 residues. The trim removed 4 bases at V and 7 bases at J, leaving 17 bases unmatched. CDR3 loop: CASSPPSAGVAGEQYF. In DNA, the CDR3 is TGCGCCAGCAGCCCACCTTCGGCGGGGGTCGCGGGTGAGCAGTACTTC.

This clone came up many times. The CDR3 region has the DNA TGTGCCAGCAGCTTAGGCACTTCTAACTATGGCTACACCTTC. Amino acids: CASSLGTSNYGYTF. This rearrangement joins TRBV7-9 to TRBJ1-2; no firm D call. V lost 1 base to trimming and J lost 0 bases, with 6 bases between them. The germline gives CDR1 SEHNR, CDR2 FQNEAQ (reference sequence). The CDR3 has 14 amino acids.

The chain is built from TRBV6-5 and TRBJ2-7; possibly TRBD1 for D (6 bases). This CDR3 is built from 14 residues. The germline V gene has CDR1 MNHEY and CDR2 SVGAGI. V lost 2 bases to trimming and J lost 1 base, with 9 bases between them. The CDR3 here is CASSYEGVSYEQYF. For the CDR3, the DNA is TGTGCCAGCAGTTACGAGGGGGTTTCCTACGAGCAGTACTTC.

This chain uses TRBV5-4 with TRBJ2-3; 10 bases line up with TRBD2. Unmatched junction bases numbered 7, after V lost 0 bases and J lost 0 bases. CDR3 length: 18 residues. The V gene's germline CDR1 is SGHNT and CDR2 YYREEE (reference sequence). CDR3 protein: CASSLVKLAGTSTDTQYF. CDR3 sequence (DNA): TGTGCCAGCAGCTTGGTGAAACTAGCGGGAACCAGCACAGATACGCAGTATTTT.

The gene calls are TRBV5-3 and TRBJ2-7; 7 bases map to TRBD1. TRBV5-3 has ORF status, its function being uncertain. The CDR3 loop spans 12 amino acids. Trimming cost V 5 bases and J 6 bases; bases outside gene matches: 5. The chain's CDR3 is CARSSDRAEQYF. CDR3 sequence (DNA): TGTGCCAGAAGTTCCGACAGGGCCGAGCAGTACTTC.